The source of this TCR beta chain is a study of glioma-infiltrating T cells. CDR3 length equals 16 residues. Germline V gene sequence: CDR1 SGHRS, CDR2 YFSETQ. Unmatched junction bases numbered 13, after V lost 0 bases and J lost 7 bases. Findings and caveats of the study: Tissue-blood divergence was below expectation in non-neoplastic patients, above in gliomas.

The table lists this clonotype with a few counts. Its antigen remains unidentified. The iRepertoire nested amplicon-rescue multiplex PCR amplified TCR alpha and beta CDR3s from RNA. One-step reverse transcription and amplification started from approximately 100-400 ng of tissue mRNA or PBMC total RNA. TCRdb ran MiXCR on the multiplex PCR reads and lists one entry per CDR3 protein. The data contain tens of thousands of distinct CDR3 sequences, 23% of them singletons. The rearrangement links TRBV5-1 to TRBJ2-7; 7 nucleotides agree with TRBD2. Sequenced: glioma tissue, nonneoplastic brain tissue, or PBMCs (not recorded which). The TCR was taken from a human donor with low-grade glioma or glioblastoma, undergoing nonglioma brain surgery, or in good health (not recorded which). CDR3: CASSLGSSGLGGEQYF. The CDR3 region has the DNA TGCGCCAGCAGCTTGGGCTCTAGCGGCCTTGGAGGTGAGCAGTACTTC.